The 15 T cell receptor beta chains in this list originate from one sample, sequenced in a study of PD-L1 blockade in urothelial cancer. Only in-frame clones appear in the TCRdb table, and some are missing; sequencing was by immunoSEQ multiplex PCR. The sample consists of 100,000 or so clones, approximately 91% of them appearing once. The sequences come from PBMCs, collected around atezolizumab (anti-PD-L1) treatment. These TCRs come from a woman of 80 years or more with urothelial cancer.

V gene TRBV28 combines with J gene TRBJ2-7, with 7 bases fitting TRBD1. This CDR3 comprises 15 residues. Germline loops: CDR1 MDHEN, CDR2 SYDVKM. With V trimmed by 2 bases and J by 4 bases, 8 bases remained unmatched. The CDR3 bases are TGTGCCAGCAGTTTAGTGGGACAGAACACTTACGAGCAGTACTTC. Residues: CASSLVGQNTYEQYF.

The J gene is TRBJ1-1, the V gene TRBV7-3, with TRBD1 identical over 10 bases. Germline loops: CDR1 SGHTA, CDR2 FQGTGA. The CDR3 contains 14 residues. Germline trimming cut 3 bases from V and 7 bases from J; bases unmatched to any gene: 5. CDR3 nucleotide sequence: TGTGCCAGCAGCTTTAAGGGACAGGGGAGTGAAGCTTTCTTT. Its translation: CASSFKGQGSEAFF.

The rearrangement joins TRBV14 to TRBJ2-5; D not resolved. CDR3 length: 14 amino acids. With 3 bases removed from V and 1 base from J, the gap between germline ends came to 9 bases. Germline lookup yields CDR1 SGHDN and CDR2 FVKESK. DNA for the CDR3: TGTGCCAGCAGCCATTTGCGGCTCCAAGAGACCCAGTACTTC. Translating it yields CASSHLRLQETQYF.

The chain links TRBV19 to TRBJ1-5; TRBD1 aligns across 7 bases. The V and J ends lost 1 base and 11 bases, in that order; junction bases with no gene match: 11. Germline V gene lookup returns CDR1 LNHDA and CDR2 SQIVND (reference sequence). This CDR3 spans 15 amino acids. CDR3 protein: CASSIVGTAKGSQHF. The CDR3 DNA reads as TGTGCCAGTAGTATAGTTGGGACAGCCAAAGGGTCCCAGCATTTT.

The V gene is TRBV5-1, the J gene TRBJ2-3, with D possibly TRBD2 on 5 matching bases. Germline V CDR1 and CDR2: SGHRS, YFSETQ. The CDR3 contains 17 residues. V lost 5 bases, J lost 0 bases, and 19 bases lay in between. The CDR3 spells CASREGVSLTSTDTQYF. The CDR3 nucleotides read TGCGCCAGCAGAGAGGGTGTCTCACTAACTAGCACAGATACGCAGTATTTT. Based on the CDR3 plus reference TRBV5-1 and TRBJ2-3, the full variable domain is KAGVTQTPRYLIKTRGQQVTLSCSPISGHRSVSWYQQTPGQGLQFLFEYFSETQRNKGNFPGRFSGRQFSNSRSEMNVSTLELGDSALYLCASREGVSLTSTDTQYFGPGTRLTVL.

The rearrangement joins TRBV5-1 to TRBJ2-2; TRBD2 matches at 7 bases. J was trimmed by 1 base and V by 4 bases; bases with no gene match: 10. The CDR3 is made up of 17 amino acids. Germline CDR1 SGHRS, CDR2 YFSETQ. CDR3 in amino acids: CASSTWGAGLNTGELFF. The CDR3 nucleotides are TGCGCCAGCAGCACCTGGGGAGCGGGGCTGAACACCGGGGAGCTGTTTTTT.

The chain has TRBV7-8 and TRBJ1-1; D may be TRBD1 (6 bases). There are 15 residues in the CDR3. The V gene lost 5 bases and the J gene lost 1 base, with 14 bases spanning the gap. The germline V gene encodes CDR1 SGHVS and CDR2 FQNEAQ. The CDR3 loop is CASSTWDTPNTEAFF. The CDR3 DNA reads TGTGCCAGCAGCACGTGGGACACCCCGAACACTGAAGCTTTCTTT. Drawing the rest from reference TRBV7-8 and TRBJ1-1, the complete variable domain is GAGVSQSPRYKVAKRGQDVALRCDPISGHVSLFWYQQALGQGPEFLTYFQNEAQLDKSGLPSDRFFAERPEGSVSTLKIQRTQQEDSAVYLCASSTWDTPNTEAFFGQGTRLTVV.

This clone came up once. J is TRBJ1-1 and V is TRBV5-4; 9 positions agree with TRBD1. The CDR3 runs 18 residues. The V gene end was trimmed by 4 bases and the J gene end by 5 bases; junction bases not matched to a gene: 18. The germline gives CDR1 SGHNT, CDR2 YYREEE (reference sequence). The CDR3 sequence: CASSPKLGQGKGDTEAFF. CDR3 nucleotide sequence: TGTGCCAGCAGCCCCAAACTAGGACAGGGGAAAGGGGATACTGAAGCTTTCTTT.

The chain couples TRBV5-1 to TRBJ1-1, with TRBD1 identical over 9 bases. The germline gives CDR1 SGHRS, CDR2 YFSETQ. Unmatched junction bases numbered 4, after V lost 6 bases and J lost 1 base. The CDR3 has 14 residues. CDR3: CASTLDRGNTEAFF. CDR3 sequence (DNA): TGCGCCAGCACTCTGGACAGGGGGAACACTGAAGCTTTCTTT.

The V and J genes are TRBV7-8 and TRBJ1-2; a possible D gene is TRBD1 (5 bases). Germline CDR1 and CDR2: SGHVS and FQNEAQ. The length of the CDR3 is 17 residues. V shed 5 bases and J shed 5 bases, with 24 bases lying between them. DNA for the CDR3: TGTGCCAGCAGCCCATGGCTCGCCGAGACGGGACTATATGGCTACACCTTC. Protein: CASSPWLAETGLYGYTF.

The chain has TRBV5-1 and TRBJ1-2; no clear D gene. The ends were cut back, 3 bases at V and 1 base at J, with 16 bases in the middle. The CDR3 sequence is 16 residues long. Germline lookup yields CDR1 SGHRS and CDR2 YFSETQ. The CDR3 region is CASSSGVSRDNYGYTF. The CDR3 coding sequence is TGCGCCAGCAGCTCCGGGGTCAGTAGGGATAACTATGGCTACACCTTC.

The rearrangement uses TRBV28 and TRBJ1-1; D unclear. The CDR3 runs 12 residues. Germline V gene data show CDR1 as MDHEN and CDR2 as SYDVKM. V gave up 6 bases and J gave up 5 bases, with 10 bases separating them. CDR3 sequence: CASSPTYTEAFF. The CDR3 region has the DNA TGTGCCAGCAGCCCTACGTATACTGAAGCTTTCTTT. The whole variable domain, filled in from reference TRBV28 and TRBJ1-1, reads DVKVTQSSRYLVKRTGEKVFLECVQDMDHENMFWYRQDPGLGLRLIYFSYDVKMKEKGDIPEGYSVSREKKERFSLILESASTNQTSMYLCASSPTYTEAFFGQGTRLTVV.

This chain links TRBV20-1 with TRBJ1-1; D is uncertain. CDR1 is DFQATT, CDR2 SNEGSKA, per germline (reference sequence). V lost 2 bases and J lost 7, with 8 bases in between. The CDR3 has 11 amino acids. The DNA of the CDR3 is TGCAGTGCTAGATTAGGGAGTGAAGCTTTCTTT. Its translation is CSARLGSEAFF.

The CDR3 is CASSQTSGRQDTQYF. The CDR3 nucleotides are TGTGCCAGTAGCCAGACTAGCGGGAGGCAAGATACGCAGTATTTT. The genes are TRBV19 and TRBJ2-3; the match to TRBD2 covers 13 bases. CDR1 is LNHDA and CDR2 is SQIVND in the germline V gene (reference sequence). The CDR3 is 15 amino acids. V shed 6 bases and J 5 bases; nucleotides not matched to a gene: 5.

The chain carries TRBV28 and TRBJ2-7; D unclear. The germline CDR1 and CDR2 sequences are MDHEN and SYDVKM. The V and J ends lost 3 bases and 2 bases respectively, with 5 bases between them. The CDR3 consists of 12 residues. In DNA form, the CDR3 reads TGTGCCAGCAGTTTTCTCGCCTACGAGCAGTACTTC. Amino acid sequence: CASSFLAYEQYF.